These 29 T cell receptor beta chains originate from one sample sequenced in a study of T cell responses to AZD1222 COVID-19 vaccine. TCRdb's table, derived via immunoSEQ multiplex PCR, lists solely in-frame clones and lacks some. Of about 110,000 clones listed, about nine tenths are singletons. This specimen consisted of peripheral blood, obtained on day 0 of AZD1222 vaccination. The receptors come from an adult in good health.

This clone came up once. The CDR3 protein is CASSPALIAGLRSGELFF. The CDR3 DNA sequence: TGTGCCAGCAGCCCTGCCTTAATAGCGGGACTAAGGAGCGGGGAGCTGTTTTTT. The V gene is TRBV14, the J gene TRBJ2-2, with 8 positions matching TRBD2. Losses at the gene ends were 4 bases for V and 7 bases for J; bases not matched to a gene: 17. From germline, CDR1 is SGHDN and CDR2 FVKESK. This CDR3 contains 18 residues.

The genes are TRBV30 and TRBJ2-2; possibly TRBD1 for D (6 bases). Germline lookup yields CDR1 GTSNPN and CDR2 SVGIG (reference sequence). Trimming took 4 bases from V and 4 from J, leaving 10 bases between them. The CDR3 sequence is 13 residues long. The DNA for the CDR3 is TGTGCCTGGAACGGACAGCCCACCGGGGAGCTGTTTTTT. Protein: CAWNGQPTGELFF.

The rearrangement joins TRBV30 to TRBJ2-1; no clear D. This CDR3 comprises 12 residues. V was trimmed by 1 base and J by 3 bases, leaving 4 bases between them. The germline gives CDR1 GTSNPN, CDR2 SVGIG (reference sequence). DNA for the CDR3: TGTGCCTGGAGTGGGGTCTACAATGAGCAGTTCTTC. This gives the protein CAWSGVYNEQFF.

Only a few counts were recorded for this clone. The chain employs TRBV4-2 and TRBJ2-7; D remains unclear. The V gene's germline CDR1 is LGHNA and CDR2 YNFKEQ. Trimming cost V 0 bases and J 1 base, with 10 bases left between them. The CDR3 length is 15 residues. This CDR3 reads CASSQDNAPSYEQYF. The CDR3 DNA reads TGTGCCAGCAGCCAAGATAATGCCCCTTCCTACGAGCAGTACTTC.

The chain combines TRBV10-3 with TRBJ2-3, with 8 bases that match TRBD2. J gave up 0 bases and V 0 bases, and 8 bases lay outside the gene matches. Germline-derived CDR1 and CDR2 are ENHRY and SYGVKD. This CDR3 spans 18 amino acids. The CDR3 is CAISESISGGRSTDTQYF. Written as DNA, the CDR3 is TGTGCCATCAGTGAGTCGATCAGCGGGGGTCGTAGCACAGATACGCAGTATTTT.

The CDR3 bases are TGTGCCACCCGCGGGACAGGGGTGTTTGAAGCTTTCTTT. It encodes CATRGTGVFEAFF. This chain uses TRBV6-5 with TRBJ1-1; 10 bases map to TRBD1. The germline V gene encodes CDR1 MNHEY and CDR2 SVGAGI. V was clipped by 10 bases and J by 7 bases; unmatched bases: 9. The CDR3 runs 13 residues.

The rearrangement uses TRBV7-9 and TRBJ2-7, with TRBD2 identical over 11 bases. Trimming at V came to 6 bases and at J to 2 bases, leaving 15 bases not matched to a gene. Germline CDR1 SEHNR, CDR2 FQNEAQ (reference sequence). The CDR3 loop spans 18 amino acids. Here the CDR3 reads CASSLFQGLAETPYEQYF. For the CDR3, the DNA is TGTGCCAGCAGTCTTTTCCAGGGACTAGCGGAAACCCCCTACGAGCAGTACTTC.

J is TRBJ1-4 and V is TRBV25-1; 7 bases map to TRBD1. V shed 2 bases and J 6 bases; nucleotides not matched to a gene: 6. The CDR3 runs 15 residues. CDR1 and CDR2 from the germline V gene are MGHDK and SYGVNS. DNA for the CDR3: TGTGCCAGCAGTGAACCTCGACAGGGTGATGAAAAACTGTTTTTT. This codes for CASSEPRQGDEKLFF.

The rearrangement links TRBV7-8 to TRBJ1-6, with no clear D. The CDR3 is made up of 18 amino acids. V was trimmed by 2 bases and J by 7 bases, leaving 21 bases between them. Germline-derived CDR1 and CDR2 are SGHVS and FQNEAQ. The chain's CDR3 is CASSLTSRRGFRNSPLHF. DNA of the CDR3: TGTGCCAGCAGCTTAACTTCGCGGCGGGGTTTTAGAAATTCACCCCTCCACTTT.

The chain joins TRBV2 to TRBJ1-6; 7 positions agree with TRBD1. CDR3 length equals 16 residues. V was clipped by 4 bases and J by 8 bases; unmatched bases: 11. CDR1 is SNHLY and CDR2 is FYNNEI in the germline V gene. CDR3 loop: CASSVVGGRRYSPLHF. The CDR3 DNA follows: TGTGCCAGCAGTGTTGTAGGGGGCAGGAGGTATTCACCCCTCCACTTT. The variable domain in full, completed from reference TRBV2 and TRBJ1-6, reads EPEVTQTPSHQVTQMGQEVILRCVPISNHLYFYWYRQILGQKVEFLVSFYNNEISEKSEIFDDQFSVERPDGSNFTLKIRSTKLEDSAMYFCASSVVGGRRYSPLHFGNGTRLTVT.

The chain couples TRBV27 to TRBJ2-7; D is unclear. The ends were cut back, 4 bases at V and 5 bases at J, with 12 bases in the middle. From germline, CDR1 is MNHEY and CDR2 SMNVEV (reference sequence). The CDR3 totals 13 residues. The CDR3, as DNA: TGTGCCAGCAGTTCCCAGACCCCCCACGAGCAGTACTTC. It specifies CASSSQTPHEQYF.

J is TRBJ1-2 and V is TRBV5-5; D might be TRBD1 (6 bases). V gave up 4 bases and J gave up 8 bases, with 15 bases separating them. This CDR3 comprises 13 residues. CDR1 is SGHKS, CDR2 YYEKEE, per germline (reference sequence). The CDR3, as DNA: TGTGCCAGCAGCATCCACGGGGGCGGGGGCTACACCTTC. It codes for CASSIHGGGGYTF.

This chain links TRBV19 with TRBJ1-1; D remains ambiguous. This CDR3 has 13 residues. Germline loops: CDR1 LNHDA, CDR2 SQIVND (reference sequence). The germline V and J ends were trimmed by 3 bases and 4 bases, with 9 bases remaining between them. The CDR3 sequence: CASSMKWGTEAFF. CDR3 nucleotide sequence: TGTGCCAGTAGTATGAAGTGGGGCACTGAAGCTTTCTTT. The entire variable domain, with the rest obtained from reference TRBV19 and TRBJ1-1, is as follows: DGGITQSPKYLFRKEGQNVTLSCEQNLNHDAMYWYRQDPGQGLRLIYYSQIVNDFQKGDIAEGYSVSREKKESFPLTVTSAQKNPTAFYLCASSMKWGTEAFFGQGTRLTVV.

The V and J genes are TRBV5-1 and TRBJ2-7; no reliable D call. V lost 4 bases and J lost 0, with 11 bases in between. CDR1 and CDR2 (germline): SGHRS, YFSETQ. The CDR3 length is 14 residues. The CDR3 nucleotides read TGCGCCAGCAGCAAGGCGGACGGCTCCTACGAGCAGTACTTC. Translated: CASSKADGSYEQYF.

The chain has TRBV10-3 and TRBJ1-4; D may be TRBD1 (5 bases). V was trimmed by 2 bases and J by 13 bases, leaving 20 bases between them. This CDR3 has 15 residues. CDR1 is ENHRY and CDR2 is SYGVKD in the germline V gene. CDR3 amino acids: CAISEKGRGMNVLFF. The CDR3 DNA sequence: TGTGCCATCAGTGAGAAGGGGCGGGGAATGAATGTACTGTTTTTT.

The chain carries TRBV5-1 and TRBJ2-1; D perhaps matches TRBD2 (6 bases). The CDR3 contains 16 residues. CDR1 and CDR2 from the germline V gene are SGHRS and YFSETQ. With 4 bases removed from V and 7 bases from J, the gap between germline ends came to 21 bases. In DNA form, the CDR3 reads TGCGCCAGCAGCCGGGATACAGCGGGTTCGGGGAATGAGCAGTTCTTC. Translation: CASSRDTAGSGNEQFF.

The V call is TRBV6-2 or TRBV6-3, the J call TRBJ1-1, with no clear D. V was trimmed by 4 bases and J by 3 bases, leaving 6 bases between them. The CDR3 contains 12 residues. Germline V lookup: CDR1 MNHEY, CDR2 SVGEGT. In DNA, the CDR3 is TGTGCCAGCAGTTTGGGGTACACTGAAGCTTTCTTT. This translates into CASSLGYTEAFF.

DNA of the CDR3: TGTGCCAGCAGTTACGCCGGGAGGACTATCAATGAGCAGTTCTTC. Amino acids: CASSYAGRTINEQFF. This chain joins TRBV6-5 and TRBJ2-1; 7 bases are a match to TRBD2. From germline, CDR1 is MNHEY and CDR2 SVGAGI. The ends lost 2 bases at V and 6 bases at J; junction bases unmatched: 7. The CDR3 is made up of 15 amino acids.

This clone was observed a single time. CDR3 residues: CASSYSIPEGYTF. The CDR3 nucleotides are TGTGCCAGCAGTTACTCAATCCCTGAGGGCTACACCTTC. The chain joins TRBV6-5 to TRBJ1-2; D unclear. The CDR3 length is 13 residues. V was shortened by 0 bases and J by 8 bases, with 10 bases between the two germline ends. CDR1 and CDR2 (germline): MNHEY, SVGAGI.

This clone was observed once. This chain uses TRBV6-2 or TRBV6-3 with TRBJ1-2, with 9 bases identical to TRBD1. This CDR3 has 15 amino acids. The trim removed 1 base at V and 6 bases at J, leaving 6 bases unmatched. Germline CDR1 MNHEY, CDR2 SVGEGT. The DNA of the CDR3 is TGTGCCAGCAGTTACTTATACAGGGGGCTGAATGGCTACACCTTC. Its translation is CASSYLYRGLNGYTF.

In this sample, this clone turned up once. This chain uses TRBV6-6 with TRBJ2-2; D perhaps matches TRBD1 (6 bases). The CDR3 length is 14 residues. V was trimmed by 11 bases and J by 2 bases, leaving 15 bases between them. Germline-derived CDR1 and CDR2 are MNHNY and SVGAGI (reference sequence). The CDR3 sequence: CASAADSNTGELFF. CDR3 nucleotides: TGTGCCTCAGCGGCGGACAGTAACACCGGGGAGCTGTTTTTT.

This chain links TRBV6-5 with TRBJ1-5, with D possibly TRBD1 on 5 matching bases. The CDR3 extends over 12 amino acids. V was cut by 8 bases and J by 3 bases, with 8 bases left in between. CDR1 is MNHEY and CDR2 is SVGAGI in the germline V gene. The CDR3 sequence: CASGAVNQPQHF. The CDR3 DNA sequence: TGTGCCAGCGGGGCAGTCAATCAGCCCCAGCATTTT.

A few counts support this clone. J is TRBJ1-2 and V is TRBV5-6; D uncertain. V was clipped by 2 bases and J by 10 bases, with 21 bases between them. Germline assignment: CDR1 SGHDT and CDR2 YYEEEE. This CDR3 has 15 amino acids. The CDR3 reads CASSLPPGRDSDYTF. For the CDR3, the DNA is TGTGCCAGCAGCTTACCCCCCGGACGGGATTCTGACTACACCTTC.

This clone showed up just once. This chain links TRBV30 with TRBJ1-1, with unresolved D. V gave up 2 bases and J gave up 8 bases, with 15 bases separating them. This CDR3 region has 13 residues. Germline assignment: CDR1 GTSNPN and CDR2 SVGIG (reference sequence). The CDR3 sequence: CAWSSEWGKEAFF. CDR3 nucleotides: TGTGCCTGGAGTTCCGAGTGGGGAAAAGAAGCTTTCTTT.

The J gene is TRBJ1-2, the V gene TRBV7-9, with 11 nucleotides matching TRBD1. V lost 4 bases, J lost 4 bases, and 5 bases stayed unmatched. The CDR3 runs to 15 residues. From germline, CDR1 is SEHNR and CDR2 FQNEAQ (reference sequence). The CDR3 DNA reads TGTGCCAGCAGCTCTGGGACAGGGGGATTCTATGGCTACACCTTC. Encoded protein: CASSSGTGGFYGYTF. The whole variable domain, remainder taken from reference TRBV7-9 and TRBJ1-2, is DTGVSQNPRHKITKRGQNVTFRCDPISEHNRLYWYRQTLGQGPEFLTYFQNEAQLEKSRLLSDRFSAERPKGSFSTLEIQRTEQGDSAMYLCASSSGTGGFYGYTFGSGTRLTVV.

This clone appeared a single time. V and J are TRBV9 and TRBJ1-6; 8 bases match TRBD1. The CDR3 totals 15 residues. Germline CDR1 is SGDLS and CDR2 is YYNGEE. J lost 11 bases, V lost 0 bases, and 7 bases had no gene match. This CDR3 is CASSVAGTGSTPLHF. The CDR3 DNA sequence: TGTGCCAGCAGCGTAGCCGGGACAGGATCGACACCCCTCCACTTT. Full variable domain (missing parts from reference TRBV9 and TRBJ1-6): DSGVTQTPKHLITATGQRVTLRCSPRSGDLSVYWYQQSLDQGLQFLIQYYNGEERAKGNILERFSAQQFPDLHSELNLSSLELGDSALYFCASSVAGTGSTPLHFGNGTRLTVT.

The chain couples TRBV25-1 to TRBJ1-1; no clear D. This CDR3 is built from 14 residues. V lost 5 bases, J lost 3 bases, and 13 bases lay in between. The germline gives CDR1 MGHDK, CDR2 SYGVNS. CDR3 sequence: CASSNLLGYTEAFF. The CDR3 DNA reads TGTGCCAGCAGTAATTTGTTGGGGTACACTGAAGCTTTCTTT.

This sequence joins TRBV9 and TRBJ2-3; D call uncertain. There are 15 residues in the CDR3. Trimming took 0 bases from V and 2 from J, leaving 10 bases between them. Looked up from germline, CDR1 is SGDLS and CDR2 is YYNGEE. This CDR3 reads CASSVVGRDTDTQYF. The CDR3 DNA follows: TGTGCCAGCAGCGTAGTGGGTAGGGACACAGATACGCAGTATTTT.

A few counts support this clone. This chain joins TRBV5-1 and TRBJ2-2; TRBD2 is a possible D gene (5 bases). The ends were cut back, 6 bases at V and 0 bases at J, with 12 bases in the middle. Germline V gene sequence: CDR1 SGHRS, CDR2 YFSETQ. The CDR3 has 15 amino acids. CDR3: CASNEGNANTGELFF. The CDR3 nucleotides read TGCGCCAGCAATGAGGGTAACGCGAACACCGGGGAGCTGTTTTTT.